The 22 T cell receptor beta chains given below trace back to one sample, sequenced in a study of blood T cell repertoires in COVID-19. The assay was immunoSEQ multiplex PCR, and TCRdb's table has in-frame clones only and misses some. The table lists approximately 290,000 clones, over 75% of them singletons. The specimen sequenced was PBMCs or T cells enriched from blood (not recorded which). The receptors come from a woman in her thirties who had recovered from COVID-19.

This clone was seen a few times. CDR3 sequence: CASSQDASGGANEQFF. As DNA, the CDR3 is TGTGCCAGCAGCCAAGATGCTAGCGGGGGGGCTAATGAGCAGTTCTTC. V usage is TRBV4-2 and J usage is TRBJ2-1; 12 nucleotides line up with TRBD2. The germline CDR1 and CDR2 sequences are LGHNA and YNFKEQ. V lost 0 bases and J lost 7; bases outside the gene matches: 4. This CDR3 is 16 amino acids long.

The rearrangement uses TRBV28 and TRBJ1-6; D is uncertain. The CDR3 totals 15 residues. Germline V gene lookup returns CDR1 MDHEN and CDR2 SYDVKM. The V and J ends lost 7 bases and 0 bases respectively, with 10 bases between them. DNA for the CDR3: TGTGCCAGCACAATCGGGAGCTCCTATAATTCACCCCTCCACTTT. This encodes CASTIGSSYNSPLHF.

The count of this clone is one. CDR3 DNA sequence: TGTGCCAGCACCTTGGGGGGGGCTTACAATGAGCAGTTCTTC. Residues: CASTLGGAYNEQFF. The V call is TRBV9, the J call TRBJ2-1, with D possibly TRBD2 on 7 matching bases. The V gene lost 6 bases and the J gene lost 4 bases, with 14 bases spanning the gap. Germline V CDR1 and CDR2: SGDLS, YYNGEE. There are 14 residues in the CDR3. The full variable domain, its missing parts supplied by reference TRBV9 and TRBJ2-1, is DSGVTQTPKHLITATGQRVTLRCSPRSGDLSVYWYQQSLDQGLQFLIQYYNGEERAKGNILERFSAQQFPDLHSELNLSSLELGDSALYFCASTLGGAYNEQFFGPGTRLTVL.

This clone was seen only a few times. The chain recombines TRBV6-2 or TRBV6-3 with TRBJ2-7; D is perhaps TRBD2 (6 bases). Trimming took 5 bases from V and 2 from J, leaving 28 bases between them. Germline assignment: CDR1 MNHEY and CDR2 SVGEGT. CDR3 size: 19 residues. The CDR3 bases are TGTGCCAGCAGTAGAGGAGGGCCGCAAGGCCGACGGCTAACCTACGAGCAGTACTTC. Its translation is CASSRGGPQGRRLTYEQYF.

This rearrangement joins TRBV15 to TRBJ1-1; D call uncertain. Trimming stripped 1 base from V and 5 bases from J, with 14 bases between. The germline CDR1 and CDR2 sequences are LNHNV and YYDKDF (reference sequence). The CDR3 contains 15 residues. In DNA form, the CDR3 reads TGTGCCACCAGCAGAGGAACAGCCGGATGGACTGAAGCTTTCTTT. This sequence encodes CATSRGTAGWTEAFF.

The chain recombines TRBV28 with TRBJ2-7; weak D call: TRBD1 (6 bases). The V gene's germline CDR1 is MDHEN and CDR2 SYDVKM. This CDR3 region has 14 residues. The V and J ends lost 3 bases and 2 bases respectively, with 11 bases between them. CDR3 loop: CASSFRGSTYEQYF. The CDR3 region has the DNA TGTGCCAGCAGTTTCAGGGGTAGCACCTACGAGCAGTACTTC.

This clone was observed many times. The chain couples TRBV7-6 to TRBJ2-7, with 7 positions matching TRBD1. The CDR3 is made up of 13 amino acids. Germline V lookup: CDR1 SGHVS, CDR2 FNYEAQ. V was pared by 5 bases and J by 3 bases, with 4 bases of the junction left unmatched. CDR3 nucleotides: TGTGCCAGCAGCCCCGGACAGGACTACGAGCAGTACTTC. It yields the protein CASSPGQDYEQYF.

The chain is built from TRBV4-1 and TRBJ2-1; possibly TRBD2 for D (7 bases). V lost 3 bases and J 6 bases, leaving 18 bases between the germline ends. Germline V gene sequence: CDR1 MGHRA, CDR2 YSYEKL. This CDR3 is 16 amino acids long. Written as DNA, the CDR3 is TGCGCCAGCAGCCATACCACGGGGGGCCCGGGCAATGAGCAGTTCTTC. This translates into CASSHTTGGPGNEQFF.

This clone has a handful of counts. In nucleotides, the CDR3 is TGTGCCAGCACTTTGACAGGGGATCAGCCCCAGCATTTT. Protein sequence: CASTLTGDQPQHF. The chain carries TRBV28 and TRBJ1-5; 8 nucleotides align to TRBD1. The CDR3 covers 13 residues. J was trimmed by 5 bases and V by 7 bases; bases with no gene match: 4. The germline CDR1 and CDR2 sequences are MDHEN and SYDVKM.

The chain recombines TRBV7-9 with TRBJ2-7; D not certain. Germline CDR1 SEHNR, CDR2 FQNEAQ (reference sequence). This CDR3 is built from 14 residues. Trimming took off 0 bases at V and 5 bases at J, with 11 bases between the two ends. The CDR3 loop reads CASSLASQIDEQYF. The CDR3 nucleotides read TGTGCCAGCAGCTTAGCGTCTCAGATCGACGAGCAGTACTTC.

V usage is TRBV7-3 and J usage is TRBJ1-1; perhaps TRBD1 as D (5 bases). The ends were cut back, 4 bases at V and 5 bases at J, with 11 bases in the middle. CDR3 size: 13 residues. Germline lookup yields CDR1 SGHTA and CDR2 FQGTGA. CDR3 in amino acids: CASSSSRETEAFF. The CDR3 nucleotides are TGTGCCAGCAGCTCCTCCAGGGAAACTGAAGCTTTCTTT.

This clone came up once. The chain links TRBV28 to TRBJ1-2; the D gene is possibly TRBD1 (6 bases). Germline V gene sequence: CDR1 MDHEN, CDR2 SYDVKM. This CDR3 has 12 amino acids. Trimming took 6 bases from V and 4 from J, leaving 9 bases between them. The CDR3 DNA follows: TGTGCCAGCAGCACAGGGATCTATGGCTACACCTTC. Its translation is CASSTGIYGYTF.

The chain has TRBV7-9 and TRBJ1-2; 7 positions agree with TRBD1. CDR1 and CDR2 (germline): SEHNR, FQNEAQ (reference sequence). CDR3 length: 13 amino acids. The ends lost 6 bases at V and 9 bases at J; junction bases unmatched: 10. The CDR3 spells CASSLGTAPSYTF. The CDR3 DNA sequence: TGTGCCAGCAGTCTTGGGACAGCCCCCAGCTACACCTTC.

The chain links TRBV3-1 (or the pseudogene TRBV3-2) to TRBJ1-4; perhaps TRBD1 as D (6 bases). V was pared by 4 bases and J by 7 bases, with 10 bases between. CDR1 and CDR2 (germline): LGHDT, YNNKEL (reference sequence). This CDR3 has 13 residues. This CDR3 reads CASSPNRVEKLFF. In nucleotides, the CDR3 is TGTGCCAGCAGCCCTAACAGGGTTGAAAAACTGTTTTTT.

J is TRBJ1-5 and V is TRBV30; D not resolved. V lost 4 bases and J 2 bases, leaving 12 bases between the germline ends. Germline CDR1 and CDR2: GTSNPN and SVGIG (reference sequence). The length of the CDR3 is 14 residues. CDR3 amino acids: CAWTGGNGNQPQHF. CDR3 DNA: TGTGCCTGGACGGGCGGGAATGGCAATCAGCCCCAGCATTTT.

This chain links TRBV28 with TRBJ1-4; a possible D gene is TRBD1 (5 bases). V was pared by 2 bases and J by 7 bases, with 14 bases between. The CDR3 has 15 amino acids. CDR1 is MDHEN, CDR2 SYDVKM, per germline. CDR3: CASSLIAGLGEKLFF. In DNA form, the CDR3 reads TGTGCCAGCAGTTTAATTGCGGGGCTTGGTGAAAAACTGTTTTTT.

The chain employs TRBV27 and TRBJ1-1; tentatively, D is TRBD1 (6 bases). Germline V gene sequence: CDR1 MNHEY, CDR2 SMNVEV (reference sequence). The CDR3 contains 14 residues. Trimming took 9 bases from V and 0 from J, leaving 14 bases between them. The CDR3 loop is CASLGAGMNTEAFF. In DNA form, the CDR3 reads TGTGCCAGTTTGGGGGCAGGGATGAACACTGAAGCTTTCTTT.

The CDR3 nucleotides read TGTGCCAGCAGCCGGGACAGAAACACTGAAGCTTTCTTT. Translated, it gives CASSRDRNTEAFF. The chain has TRBV27 and TRBJ1-1, with 7 bases matching TRBD1. Trimming took 6 bases from V and 2 from J; bases not matched to a gene: 3. The germline CDR1 and CDR2 sequences are MNHEY and SMNVEV (reference sequence). CDR3 length: 13 residues.

This clone is a singleton in its sample. The chain uses TRBV7-2 and TRBJ1-2, with D possibly being TRBD1 (6 bases). Germline-derived CDR1 and CDR2 are SGHTA and FQGNSA. Trimming stripped 1 base from V and 5 bases from J, with 14 bases between. The CDR3 is 15 amino acids. The CDR3 sequence is CASSLEGRGWYGYTF. As DNA, the CDR3 is TGTGCCAGCAGCTTAGAAGGCAGGGGATGGTATGGCTACACCTTC.

This clone showed up just a few times. V gene TRBV3-1 (or the pseudogene TRBV3-2) combines with J gene TRBJ2-7; 12 bases agree with TRBD2. There are 19 residues in the CDR3. The germline gives CDR1 LGHDT, CDR2 YNNKEL (reference sequence). With V trimmed by 1 base and J by 0 bases, 10 bases remained unmatched. The CDR3 loop reads CASSQVSSGRAQISYEQYF. Written as DNA, the CDR3 is TGTGCCAGCAGCCAAGTGTCTAGCGGGAGGGCCCAGATCTCCTACGAGCAGTACTTC.

DNA of the CDR3: TGTGCCAGCAGCGGGGGACAGGGCACTACTAATGAAAAACTGTTTTTT. Translated, it gives CASSGGQGTTNEKLFF. This chain links TRBV4-2 with TRBJ1-4, with 9 bases fitting TRBD1. The CDR3 runs to 16 residues. Germline-derived CDR1 and CDR2 are LGHNA and YNFKEQ. V shed 5 bases, J shed 2 bases, and the junction held 6 bases outside the gene matches.

The chain recombines TRBV27 with TRBJ2-7, with D perhaps TRBD2 (5 bases). Trimming removed 6 bases at V and 4 bases at J, with 13 bases between. From germline, CDR1 is MNHEY and CDR2 SMNVEV (reference sequence). The CDR3 has 13 amino acids. The CDR3 bases are TGTGCCAGCAGGTCGGCGGGCGCTTACGAGCAGTACTTC. Translated: CASRSAGAYEQYF.